This TCR beta chain was captured in a study of T cells after yellow fever vaccination. Findings of the study overall: Faster peaking, at day 5 versus 15, marked a secondary response that was weaker. Clonotype sharing between CD4 and CD8 compartments was small.

5'RACE template switching produced TCR cDNA carrying a universal primer site and UMIs. Using its own MiXCR run on the 5' RACE reads, TCRdb lists one record per CDR3 protein. Here the sample spans about 500,000 distinct CDR3 sequences, less than 20% being singletons. V was trimmed by 4 bases and J by 0 bases, leaving 25 bases between them. This CDR3 contains 19 residues. Germline V CDR1 and CDR2: SGHRS, YFSETQ. For this clonotype: Its antigen is unidentified.

The clonotype comes from a man aged 18 to 29 who received the YFV17D yellow fever vaccine. The sequenced sample was PBMCs, obtained 5 days after the first yellow fever vaccination. The chain carries TRBV5-1 and TRBJ1-2, with TRBD1 as a possible D gene (6 bases). In DNA, the CDR3 is TGCGCCAGCAGCGAAAATCCGGGACAAACAACTACATCTAACTATGGCTACACCTTC. It specifies CASSENPGQTTTSNYGYTF.